Listed below are T cell receptor beta chains from one sample, sequenced in a study of radiotherapy plus CTLA-4 blockade in lung cancer. Profiling relied on immunoSEQ multiplex PCR, and the TCRdb table lists in-frame clones only, not all of them. The data show some 51,000 clones, 70% to 80% seen once. The sample consisted of peripheral blood, taken from a patient treated with radiotherapy plus ipilimumab. All receptors come from a human donor with non-small cell lung cancer who had a complete response to radiotherapy plus ipilimumab. Each CDR3 is given with its conserved first and last residue. D genes are given only for firm matches. Size tells how often a clone was seen (once, few, many) or the class of an expanded clone, and some rows leave it out.

j_gene	d_gene	v_gene	abundance	CDR3aa	CDR3nt
TRBJ1-5	-	TRBV19	-	CASSPADYSNQPQHF	TGTGCCAGTAGTCCGGCGGATTATAGCAATCAGCCCCAGCATTTT
TRBJ1-1	-	TRBV7-9	-	CASVGRDTEAFF	TGTGCCAGCGTGGGGAGGGACACTGAAGCTTTCTTT
TRBJ1-6	TRBD1	TRBV2	once	CASSDSRPGGNSPLHF	TGTGCCAGCAGTGACTCCCGCCCAGGGGGAAATTCACCCCTCCACTTT
TRBJ1-4	TRBD1	TRBV27	-	CASSSDRGFNEKLFF	TGTGCCAGCAGTTCGGACAGGGGATTTAATGAAAAACTGTTTTTT
TRBJ2-1	TRBD1	TRBV5-6	-	CASSSRDRGLDEQFF	TGTGCCAGCAGCTCCCGGGACAGGGGGCTCGATGAGCAGTTCTTC
TRBJ1-2	-	TRBV20-1	-	CSARSGNGYTF	TGCAGTGCTAGGTCAGGGAATGGCTACACCTTC
TRBJ1-6	-	TRBV19	-	CASNNQGQVYNSPLHF	TGTGCCAGTAATAATCAGGGGCAAGTCTATAATTCACCCCTCCACTTT
TRBJ2-1	-	TRBV19	-	CASSARVLRNEQFF	TGTGCCAGTAGTGCGCGGGTCCTAAGAAATGAGCAGTTCTTC
TRBJ1-3	TRBD1	TRBV4-1	few	CASSPRTGQGNTIYF	TGCGCCAGCAGCCCACGGACAGGGCAGGGAAACACCATATATTTT
TRBJ2-1	TRBD1	TRBV19	few	CASSTGTGESYNEQFF	TGTGCCAGTAGTACCGGTACAGGGGAATCCTACAATGAGCAGTTCTTC
TRBJ2-7	-	TRBV5-1	-	CASSLVLGRGYEQYF	TGCGCCAGCAGCTTGGTACTCGGCAGGGGCTACGAGCAGTACTTC
TRBJ1-1	-	TRBV6-1	-	CASSEGGRGNTEAFF	TGTGCCAGCAGTGAAGGTGGCAGGGGGAACACTGAAGCTTTCTTT
TRBJ1-2	TRBD1	TRBV4-3	once	CASSHETGGYGYTF	TGCGCCAGCAGCCACGAGACAGGGGGCTATGGCTACACCTTC
TRBJ1-2	TRBD1	TRBV29-1	few	CSSRPGQGAEGYTF	TGCAGCTCTCGACCGGGACAGGGGGCCGAGGGCTACACCTTC
TRBJ2-1	-	TRBV7-9	-	CASSLVSDNEQFF	TGTGCCAGCAGCTTAGTAAGCGACAATGAGCAGTTCTTC
TRBJ1-5	TRBD1	TRBV5-6	-	CASSLTAGGNQPQHF	TGTGCCAGCAGCTTGACGGCAGGGGGGAATCAGCCCCAGCATTTT
TRBJ2-2	-	TRBV7-7	-	CASSSGDTGELFF	TGTGCTAGCAGCTCGGGGGACACCGGGGAGCTGTTTTTT
TRBJ2-1	TRBD2	TRBV29-1	-	CSVEDLWTSGGRSYNEQFF	TGCAGCGTTGAAGATCTTTGGACTAGCGGGGGTCGATCCTACAATGAGCAGTTCTTC
TRBJ1-5	-	TRBV27	-	CASSLAGRLAQHF	TGTGCCAGCAGCCTAGCAGGCAGGTTGGCCCAGCATTTT
TRBJ2-3	TRBD2	TRBV29-1	-	CSVGLAGGTTDTQYF	TGCAGCGTTGGGCTAGCGGGAGGGACGACAGATACGCAGTATTTT
TRBJ2-3	-	TRBV5-1	-	CASSLVGTDTQYF	TGCGCCAGCAGCTTGGTCGGCACAGATACGCAGTATTTT
TRBJ1-1	TRBD1	TRBV10-1	-	CASSTGVVSAEAFF	TGCGCCAGCAGCACAGGGGTGGTTTCCGCTGAAGCTTTCTTT
TRBJ2-1	TRBD2	TRBV19	-	CASSIDQASGINEQFF	TGTGCCAGTAGTATAGATCAGGCTAGCGGGATAAATGAGCAGTTCTTC
TRBJ2-7	-	TRBV15	-	CATSRVGDYYEQYF	TGTGCCACCAGCAGAGTAGGCGATTACTACGAGCAGTACTTC
TRBJ1-2	-	TRBV5-1	once	CASSPSAPASGYTF	TGCGCCAGCAGCCCGTCGGCCCCAGCTAGTGGCTACACCTTC
TRBJ2-1	TRBD2	TRBV7-8	few	CASSLTSGGTGVNEQFF	TGTGCCAGCAGCTTAACTAGCGGGGGGACAGGGGTCAATGAGCAGTTCTTC
TRBJ2-5	TRBD1	TRBV30	-	CAWTYRGKETQYF	TGTGCCTGGACTTACAGGGGAAAAGAGACCCAGTACTTC
TRBJ1-5	-	TRBV30	few	CAWSLKGPQPQHF	TGTGCCTGGAGCCTGAAGGGGCCCCAGCCCCAGCATTTT
TRBJ2-1	-	TRBV5-1	-	CASSLGDFRLGQFF	TGCGCCAGCAGCTTGGGGGACTTTAGATTGGGGCAGTTCTTC
TRBJ2-1	TRBD2	TRBV5-1	-	CATNTGLAGGEQFF	TGCGCCACCAACACGGGACTCGCGGGGGGGGAGCAGTTCTTC
TRBJ2-1	TRBD1	TRBV10-1	-	CASSVAGGSNEQFF	TGCGCCAGCAGTGTCGCAGGGGGCTCGAATGAGCAGTTCTTC
TRBJ2-1	TRBD2	TRBV15	-	CATRGPGLVNNEQFF	TGTGCCACCAGAGGACCGGGACTAGTAAACAATGAGCAGTTCTTC
TRBJ1-1	TRBD1	TRBV19	once	CASSAGQGGFGTEAFF	TGTGCCAGTAGTGCCGGACAGGGAGGGTTTGGCACTGAAGCTTTCTTT
TRBJ2-3	-	TRBV10-3	-	CAISPGLASTDTQYF	TGTGCCATCAGCCCAGGACTCGCCAGCACAGATACGCAGTATTTT
TRBJ2-1	-	TRBV4-3	few	CASSQDGAASYNEQFF	TGCGCCAGCAGCCAAGATGGGGCGGCCTCCTACAATGAGCAGTTCTTC